Shown below are 3 T cell receptor beta chains from a single sample sequenced in a study of regulatory T cells in long-lasting Graves disease. The time point: persistent/refractory GD, antithyroid drugs over 5 years with positive TRAb. After RNA was extracted from PBMCs, the TCR library was made from it. TCR beta libraries were built with iRepertoire HTBI primers and Arm-PCR of CDR3 regions. TCRdb used MiXCR to reprocess the multiplex PCR reads, holding one entry per CDR3 protein. The repertoire includes a few hundred thousand distinct CDR3 sequences, roughly 21% of them detected once, and 7.1% sits in the top ten. Source: peripheral blood mononuclear cells (PBMCs), taken when the disease was refractory, from a patient treated with antithyroid drugs. These receptors originate from a female donor with Graves disease.

The chain couples TRBV9 to TRBJ2-3; unclear D gene. Germline V gene lookup returns CDR1 SGDLS and CDR2 YYNGEE. This CDR3 is built from 13 residues. Trimming took 4 bases from V and 2 from J, leaving 8 bases between them. CDR3 in amino acids: CASSTAPTDTQYF. The CDR3 bases are TGTGCCAGCAGCACCGCGCCCACAGATACGCAGTATTTT. Looking up the rest from reference TRBV9 and TRBJ2-3 gives the full variable domain: DSGVTQTPKHLITATGQRVTLRCSPRSGDLSVYWYQQSLDQGLQFLIQYYNGEERAKGNILERFSAQQFPDLHSELNLSSLELGDSALYFCASSTAPTDTQYFGPGTRLTVL.

This chain links TRBV12-3 or TRBV12-4 with TRBJ1-5; 7 bases are a match to TRBD1. This CDR3 comprises 17 residues. V shed 1 base, J shed 0 bases, and the junction held 6 bases outside the gene matches. The CDR3 loop is CASSLEGTAYSNQPQHF. The CDR3 nucleotides are TGTGCCAGCAGTTTAGAGGGGACAGCCTATAGCAATCAGCCCCAGCATTTT.

This clonotype showed up just a few times. The V call is TRBV24-1, the J call TRBJ2-7; the D gene is possibly TRBD1 (5 bases). The ends were cut back, 4 bases at V and 4 bases at J, with 10 bases in the middle. CDR3 length: 13 amino acids. Germline V CDR1 and CDR2: KGHDR, SFDVKD. Here the CDR3 reads CATSEAGQYEQYF. CDR3 nucleotide sequence: TGTGCCACCAGTGAAGCCGGACAATACGAGCAGTACTTC.